The 25 T cell receptor beta chains below come from one sample, sequenced in a study of cytomegalovirus exposure and HLA in healthy donors. Both 60 Vbeta primers and 13 Jbeta primers went into the PCR. Profiled with immunoSEQ multiplex PCR; TCRdb holds only in-frame clones, not every one. The table records 180,000 or so clones, roughly 77% of them present only once. The sequencing input was PBMCs. The receptors shown here come from a woman aged 30 to 39 in good health and CMV-seropositive.

V and J are TRBV7-2 and TRBJ2-5; 13 bases align to TRBD2. Germline CDR1 and CDR2: SGHTA and FQGNSA. The CDR3 has 18 residues. The trim removed 2 bases at V and 4 bases at J, leaving 10 bases unmatched. For the CDR3, the DNA is TGTGCCAGCAGCTTAACTAGCGGGGGGGCTCGTATCGGAGAGACCCAGTACTTC. This translates into CASSLTSGGARIGETQYF.

CDR3 in amino acids: CASSSRGPLYGYTF. The CDR3, as DNA: TGTGCCAGCAGCTCAAGGGGCCCCCTCTATGGCTACACCTTC. This rearrangement joins TRBV6-1 to TRBJ1-2; tentatively, D is TRBD1 (5 bases). The CDR3 contains 14 residues. Germline V gene lookup returns CDR1 MNHNS and CDR2 SASEGT. V dropped 6 bases and J dropped 4 bases, with 15 bases sitting between them.

This clone occurred once. The gene calls are TRBV28 and TRBJ2-7; 11 bases map to TRBD2. Trimming removed 5 bases from V and 3 bases from J; junction bases left unmatched: 6. Germline lookup yields CDR1 MDHEN and CDR2 SYDVKM. The CDR3 spans 15 residues. The CDR3 protein is CASSGAGTSGYEQYF. CDR3 DNA sequence: TGTGCCAGCAGTGGTGCCGGGACTAGCGGCTACGAGCAGTACTTC.

This clone was seen only once. J is TRBJ2-1 and V is TRBV7-2, with 12 nucleotides matching TRBD2. V gave up 5 bases and J gave up 7 bases; unmatched junction bases: 9. Germline loops: CDR1 SGHTA, CDR2 FQGNSA. The CDR3 spans 16 residues. The CDR3 is CASSPLLAGGYNEQFF. The CDR3 bases are TGTGCCAGCAGCCCCCTTCTAGCGGGGGGGTATAATGAGCAGTTCTTC.

V is TRBV18 and J is TRBJ2-1; 8 nucleotides agree with TRBD2. CDR1 KGHSH and CDR2 LQKENI come from the germline V gene. The CDR3 is 13 residues long. The ends lost 4 bases at V and 9 bases at J; junction bases unmatched: 5. CDR3 DNA sequence: TGTGCCAGCTCACACGGGGGGGCAGCTGAGCAGTTCTTC. It encodes CASSHGGAAEQFF.

The V gene is TRBV11-3, the J gene TRBJ2-5; 13 bases line up with TRBD2. Trimming took 5 bases from V and 2 from J; bases not matched to a gene: 5. The germline gives CDR1 SGHNT, CDR2 YENEEA. The CDR3 sequence is 16 residues long. DNA for the CDR3: TGTGCCAGCAGCGCTCGGACTAGCGGGGGTCAAGAGACCCAGTACTTC. Its protein is CASSARTSGGQETQYF.

This clone was counted a few times. This rearrangement joins TRBV6-5 to TRBJ2-3, with D unclear. The germline V gene has CDR1 MNHEY and CDR2 SVGAGI. This CDR3 spans 13 amino acids. Trimming shortened V by 11 bases and J by 0 bases, and 12 bases separated the two germline ends. For the CDR3, the DNA is TGTGCCGCCACCGATACTAGCACAGATACGCAGTATTTT. This codes for CAATDTSTDTQYF.

The chain has TRBV23-1 and TRBJ2-1, with TRBD2 identical over 7 bases. TRBV23-1 is placed among ORFs of uncertain function. V lost 2 bases, J lost 0 bases, and 7 bases stayed unmatched. The CDR3 runs to 17 residues. The CDR3 sequence is CASSQRLPGGSYNEQFF. As DNA, the CDR3 is TGCGCCAGCAGTCAACGACTACCGGGGGGCTCCTACAATGAGCAGTTCTTC.

This clone was found once. The rearrangement joins TRBV7-2 to TRBJ2-3; D is undetermined. The CDR3 has 14 residues. CDR1 is SGHTA, CDR2 FQGNSA, per germline. The V and J ends lost 0 bases and 1 base respectively, with 5 bases between them. The CDR3 is CASSLASGTDTQYF. CDR3 in DNA: TGTGCCAGCAGCTTAGCGTCAGGCACAGATACGCAGTATTTT.

V is TRBV5-1 and J is TRBJ2-3, with D possibly matching TRBD2 (6 bases). Germline V gives CDR1 SGHRS, CDR2 YFSETQ. This CDR3 is 14 amino acids long. V shed 4 bases and J shed 7 bases, with 16 bases lying between them. In DNA form, the CDR3 reads TGCGCCAGCAGCGGAGGGGAGCGGTCATATACGCAGTATTTT. Translation: CASSGGERSYTQYF.

The chain employs TRBV28 and TRBJ1-1; 11 nucleotides match TRBD1. Per germline, CDR1 MDHEN and CDR2 SYDVKM. The CDR3 extends over 15 amino acids. V lost 2 bases, J lost 7 bases, and 6 bases stayed unmatched. This chain's CDR3 is CASSLGTGGPSEAFF. In DNA form, the CDR3 reads TGTGCCAGCAGTTTAGGGACAGGGGGGCCAAGTGAAGCTTTCTTT.

The chain combines TRBV10-3 with TRBJ2-7; 8 bases fit TRBD1. The CDR3 length is 13 residues. V shed 8 bases and J 1 base; nucleotides not matched to a gene: 4. Looked up from germline, CDR1 is ENHRY and CDR2 is SYGVKD. The chain's CDR3 is CAIRGQGSYEQYF. In DNA form, the CDR3 reads TGTGCCATCCGAGGACAGGGATCCTACGAGCAGTACTTC.

The chain recombines TRBV12-5 with TRBJ2-2; 8 bases agree with TRBD2. V was pared by 3 bases and J by 2 bases, with 2 bases of the junction left unmatched. Germline assignment: CDR1 LGHNT and CDR2 FRNRAP. The CDR3 loop spans 15 amino acids. The CDR3 DNA reads as TGTGCTAGTGGTTTCGGGAGGGGTAACACCGGGGAGCTGTTTTTT. Residues: CASGFGRGNTGELFF.

This chain connects TRBV4-2 to TRBJ2-3; weak D call: TRBD2 (6 bases). Germline CDR1 and CDR2: LGHNA and YNFKEQ. The CDR3 loop spans 18 amino acids. Trimming pared 7 bases from V and 0 bases from J, leaving 23 bases between. The CDR3 protein is CASTSRGSRDPSTDTQYF. The CDR3 DNA is TGTGCCAGCACCTCAAGGGGATCGCGGGACCCAAGCACAGATACGCAGTATTTT.

The rearrangement uses TRBV11-3 and TRBJ2-5; 8 bases align to TRBD2. The ends lost 6 bases at V and 0 bases at J; junction bases unmatched: 6. The germline V gene has CDR1 SGHNT and CDR2 YENEEA. This CDR3 region has 15 residues. CDR3 protein: CASRFRRGDQETQYF. The CDR3, as DNA: TGTGCCAGCAGATTTAGGCGGGGGGACCAAGAGACCCAGTACTTC.

V gene TRBV30 combines with J gene TRBJ2-3; 8 bases map to TRBD2. Germline V gene data show CDR1 as GTSNPN and CDR2 as SVGIG (reference sequence). J gave up 1 base and V 1 base, and 4 bases lay outside the gene matches. This CDR3 has 15 residues. The CDR3: CAWSAGGLGTDTQYF. The DNA of the CDR3 is TGTGCCTGGAGTGCGGGGGGGCTCGGCACAGATACGCAGTATTTT.

The J gene is TRBJ2-5, the V gene TRBV18; D not resolved. The CDR3 has 12 residues. Germline CDR1 and CDR2: KGHSH and LQKENI. Trimming removed 6 bases at V and 4 bases at J, with 9 bases between. In nucleotides, the CDR3 is TGTGCCAGCTCCCCCAAGCGAGAGACCCAGTACTTC. Translated, it gives CASSPKRETQYF.

The CDR3 loop is CASSLPSGITDTQYF. Written as DNA, the CDR3 is TGTGCCAGCAGCTTACCTAGCGGGATCACAGATACGCAGTATTTT. The V gene is TRBV7-9, the J gene TRBJ2-3; TRBD2 matches 9 bases. This CDR3 comprises 15 residues. CDR1 and CDR2 from the germline V gene are SEHNR and FQNEAQ (reference sequence). V gave up 2 bases and J gave up 2 bases; unmatched junction bases: 2.

Concerning this clone: A read error may account for a junction end that differs from germline. The chain couples TRBV19 to TRBJ1-5, with D unresolved. In germline, CDR1 is LNHDA, CDR2 SQIVND (reference sequence). The CDR3 sequence is 15 residues long. CDR3 residues: CASNIARGINQPQHF. In DNA form, the CDR3 reads TGTGCCAGTAATATAGCCCGGGGTATAAACCAGCCCCAGCATTTT.

This clone was counted a single time. In DNA form, the CDR3 reads TGTGCCCCAGGACAGGGGGTTTGCTATGGCTACACCTTC. Its protein is CAPGQGVCYGYTF. The chain combines TRBV10-3 with TRBJ1-2; 10 bases align to TRBD1. The CDR3 is 13 amino acids. V was pared by 11 bases and J by 4 bases, with 7 bases of the junction left unmatched. CDR1 ENHRY and CDR2 SYGVKD come from the germline V gene.

V is TRBV2 and J is TRBJ1-6; D is ambiguous. V lost 8 bases to trimming and J lost 0 bases, with 17 bases between them. CDR1 is SNHLY, CDR2 FYNNEI, per germline. The CDR3 length is 17 residues. The CDR3 nucleotides are TGTGCCAGCCTCAAACCCGACACGAGCTCCTATAATTCACCCCTCCACTTT. Translation: CASLKPDTSSYNSPLHF.

In the case of this clone: Other DNA sequences in this specimen translate into the identical CDR3. This chain links TRBV7-2 with TRBJ2-3, with D uncertain. CDR1 is SGHTA, CDR2 FQGNSA, per germline. The CDR3 runs to 11 residues. Trimming took 5 bases from V and 5 from J, leaving 5 bases between them. CDR3 nucleotides: TGTGCCAGCAGCCCCTTAGATACGCAGTATTTT. Residues: CASSPLDTQYF. The full variable domain, in which reference TRBV7-2 and TRBJ2-3 provide the parts outside the CDR3, is GAGVSQSPSNKVTEKGKDVELRCDPISGHTALYWYRQSLGQGLEFLIYFQGNSAPDKSGLPSDRFSAERTGGSVSTLTIQRTQQEDSAVYLCASSPLDTQYFGPGTRLTVL.

V gene TRBV5-1 combines with J gene TRBJ2-5; possible D gene TRBD1, 6 bases. The J call may not be correct, given that the DNA end is closer to TRBJ2-7. Germline values: CDR1 SGHRS, CDR2 YFSETQ. This CDR3 is 15 amino acids long. In DNA, the CDR3 is TGCGCCAGCAGCGGAATCCCCAGGGGAACTTACGAGCAGTACTTC. Translating gives CASSGIPRGTYEQYF.

This chain joins TRBV10-1 and TRBJ2-3; 8 bases agree with TRBD1. The CDR3 is 14 residues long. The J segment lost 0 bases and the V segment lost 5 bases, leaving 1 base of the junction unmatched. Germline lookup yields CDR1 WNHNN and CDR2 SYGVQD (reference sequence). The DNA of the CDR3 is TGCGCCAGCAGTCGACAGGGGAGCACAGATACGCAGTATTTT. Amino acids: CASSRQGSTDTQYF.

J is TRBJ2-7 and V is TRBV7-8; D perhaps matches TRBD2 (5 bases). V lost 1 base and J lost 0, with 13 bases in between. The CDR3 covers 16 residues. Germline V gene data show CDR1 as SGHVS and CDR2 as FQNEAQ. The CDR3 DNA is TGTGCCAGCAGCTTAGTGGGGAGTAGAAGCTCCTACGAGCAGTACTTC. This encodes CASSLVGSRSSYEQYF.